The entry that follows covers one T cell receptor beta chain sequence. Its matching antigen is unknown. The data originate from a study of a mutant IDH1 vaccine in newly diagnosed glioma. Study-wide context: Earlier treatment was radiotherapy, temozolomide, or both, with most getting both.

V lost 0 bases and J lost 3, with 7 bases in between. Germline V gives CDR1 SGHNT, CDR2 YYREEE (reference sequence). The CDR3 has 13 residues. Time point in this sample: week 35, safety follow-up. Every single dose of the vaccine, 300 ug of mutant IDH1 20-mer peptide, came with topical imiquimod. Sequencing used immunoSEQ multiplex PCR; TCRdb keeps in-frame clones, though not all of them. Of around 50,000 clones detected, approximately 80% appear once; the ten largest clones hold roughly 6.8%. The sample here was PBMCs, taken from a glioma patient whose treatment included an IDH1 peptide vaccine. The TCR comes from a man between 40 and 49 years old with glioma. The chain recombines TRBV5-4 with TRBJ2-7, with a tentative D call TRBD2 (5 bases). The CDR3 protein is CASSLGEFYEQYF. CDR3 nucleotides: TGTGCCAGCAGCTTGGGGGAGTTCTACGAGCAGTACTTC.